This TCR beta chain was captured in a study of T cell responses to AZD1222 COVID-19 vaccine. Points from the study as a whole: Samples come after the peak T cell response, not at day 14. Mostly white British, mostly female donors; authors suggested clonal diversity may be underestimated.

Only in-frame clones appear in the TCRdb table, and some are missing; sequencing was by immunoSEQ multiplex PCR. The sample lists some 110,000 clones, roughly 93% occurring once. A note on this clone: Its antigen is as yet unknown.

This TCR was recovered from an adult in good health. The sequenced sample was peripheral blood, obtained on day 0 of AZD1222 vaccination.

CDR3 in DNA: TGTGCCAGCAGGGGGGGGCCCCCGGGCACAGATACGCAGTATTTT. Residues: CASRGGPPGTDTQYF. This chain uses TRBV7-9 with TRBJ2-3; D possibly corresponds to TRBD2 (7 bases). CDR1 and CDR2 from the germline V gene are SEHNR and FQNEAQ (reference sequence). V dropped 6 bases and J dropped 1 base, with 14 bases sitting between them. The CDR3 is 15 amino acids.